Given below is one T cell receptor beta chain in context. As yet, its antigen is unknown. This entry is derived from a study of CD8 T cells in ankylosing spondylitis. TCRdb used MiXCR to reprocess the 5' RACE reads, holding one entry per CDR3 protein. The sample has roughly 230,000 distinct CDR3 sequences, over 15% seen once. CDR3 length: 15 amino acids. Germline-derived CDR1 and CDR2 are DFQATT and SNEGSKA (reference sequence). Trimming took 3 bases from V and 8 from J; bases not matched to a gene: 8. Study-wide findings and caveats: Peripheral blood held disease-linked clones only at relatively low frequency, and these were CD8+.

This clonotype was obtained from a male donor with ankylosing spondylitis or in good health (not recorded which). The chain couples TRBV20-1 to TRBJ2-1; TRBD2 agrees at 12 bases. The source material was blood, either unsorted or a sorted T cell fraction (not recorded which). As DNA, the CDR3 is TGCAGTGCTAGCGGATCTAGCGGGAGGGAGGATGAGCAGTTCTTC. Its protein is CSASGSSGREDEQFF.